This TCR beta chain was sequenced during a study of vaccination and CD4 T cells after COVID-19. Study-level background: The authors exposed cells to overlapping spike peptides derived from SARS-CoV-2, HCoV-NL63, HCoV-OC43 and HCoV-229E. Each control was exposed to a CEFX pool, an HIV-1 Nef pool, or no peptide at all.

V trimming: 5 bases; J trimming: 1 base; junction bases outside the gene matches: 5. Per germline, CDR1 DFQATT and CDR2 SNEGSKA (reference sequence). The CDR3 runs 15 residues. An Oncomine TCR Beta short-read assay was used to sequence the DNA from cultured CD4+ T cells. From CD4+ T cells that had been cultured, genomic DNA was extracted. TCRdb redid the calling of the PCR reads with MiXCR, one entry per CDR3 protein. The profile shows approximately 13,000 distinct CDR3 sequences, about 60% of them singletons. Documented treatment: roughly 10-day PBMC culture with coronavirus spike peptide pools or control peptides (ViraFEST assay). In the case of this clonotype: As yet, its antigen is unknown.

The sequence came from a human donor who had recovered from COVID-19. The rearrangement uses TRBV20-1 and TRBJ2-5; 12 nucleotides line up with TRBD2. The sequencing sample was made of CD4+ T cells from blood, cultured in vitro. The CDR3 bases are TGCAGTGCTCTAGCGGGAGGGACCTTCCAAGAGACCCAGTACTTC. This translates into CSALAGGTFQETQYF.